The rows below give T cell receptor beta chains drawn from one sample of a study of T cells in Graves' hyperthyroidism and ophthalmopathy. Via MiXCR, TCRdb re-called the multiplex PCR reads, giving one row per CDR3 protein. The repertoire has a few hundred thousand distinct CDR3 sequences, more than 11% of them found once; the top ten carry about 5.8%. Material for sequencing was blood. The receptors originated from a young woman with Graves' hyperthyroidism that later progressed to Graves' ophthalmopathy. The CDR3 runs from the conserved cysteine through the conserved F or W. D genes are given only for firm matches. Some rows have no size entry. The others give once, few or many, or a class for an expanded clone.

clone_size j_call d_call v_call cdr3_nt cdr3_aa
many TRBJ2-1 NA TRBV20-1 TGCAGTGCGTATAAGGGTGGGCACAATGAGCAGTTCTTC CSAYKGGHNEQFF
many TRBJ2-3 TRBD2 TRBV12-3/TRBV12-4 TGTGCCAGCAGTTCACCCCCGGGACTAGCGGGAGCAGATACGCAGTATTTT CASSSPPGLAGADTQYF
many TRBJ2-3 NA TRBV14 TGTGCCAGCAGCCAAGACCCAGGGGGGCCAGATACGCAGTATTTT CASSQDPGGPDTQYF
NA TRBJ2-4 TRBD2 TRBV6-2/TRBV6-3 TGTGCCAGCAGCCGTGGACTAGCGGGCATTCAGTACTTC CASSRGLAGIQYF
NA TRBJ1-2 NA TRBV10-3 TGTGCCATCAGTGAGTCCGGGCCAAATGCGCGGGGCTACACCTTC CAISESGPNARGYTF
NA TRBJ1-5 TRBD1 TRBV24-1 TGTGCCACCTCGACAGGGGGCGATTTTAATCAGCCCCAGCATTTT CATSTGGDFNQPQHF
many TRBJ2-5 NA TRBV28 TGTGCCAGCAGTTCATTAATTCCCGGGCAAGAGACCCAGTACTTC CASSSLIPGQETQYF
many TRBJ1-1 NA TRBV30 TGTGCCTGGAGTGGCGGGGCATGGGGCACTGAAGCTTTCTTT CAWSGGAWGTEAFF
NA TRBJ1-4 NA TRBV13 TGTGCCAGCAACTCCCGTCTCCTGTTGGGAGAACTGTTTTTT CASNSRLLLGELFF
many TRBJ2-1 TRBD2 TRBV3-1 TGTGCCAGCAGCCAAGAAGGGACTAGGCGGGGGAATGAGCAGTTCTTC CASSQEGTRRGNEQFF
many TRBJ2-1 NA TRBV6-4 TGTGCCAGCTACGGGATCGGGAATGAGCAGTTCTTC CASYGIGNEQFF
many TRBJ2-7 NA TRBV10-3 TGTGCCATCAGGGGTCACGAGCAGTACTTC CAIRGHEQYF
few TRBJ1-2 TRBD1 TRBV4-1 TGCGCCAGCAACGACCCGGGACAGGGGGGTTACTATGGCTACACCTTC CASNDPGQGGYYGYTF
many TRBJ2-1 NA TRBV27 TGTGCCAGCAGTTTAAGGCGGCTTCCTTACAATGAGCAGTTCTTC CASSLRRLPYNEQFF
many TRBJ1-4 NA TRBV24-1 TGTGCCACCAGTGATTTGAACGGAGGACTGTTTTTT CATSDLNGGLFF
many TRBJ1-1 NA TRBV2 TGTGCCAGCAGTGAAGCTTTTAGGGTTGCTGAAGCTTTCTTT CASSEAFRVAEAFF
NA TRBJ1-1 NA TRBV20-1 TGCAGTGCGAGGAAAGGGGGGGTGAACACTGAAGCTTTCTTT CSARKGGVNTEAFF
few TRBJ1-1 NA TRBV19 TGTGCCAGTACCCAGGGAACAGGCCTATTTAGTGCTGAAGCTTTCTTT CASTQGTGLFSAEAFF
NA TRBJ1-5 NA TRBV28 TGTGCCAGCAGTTTAAACGGGGGAGCTCAGCCCCAGCATTTT CASSLNGGAQPQHF
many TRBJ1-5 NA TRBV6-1 TGTGCCAGCGGTTCGGGGGGTCTTAGCAATCAGCCCCAGCATTTT CASGSGGLSNQPQHF
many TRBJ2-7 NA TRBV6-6 TGTGCCAGCAGTTACTCGATGGGTCCAGGACTTCCTCTTACCTACGAGCAGTACTTC CASSYSMGPGLPLTYEQYF
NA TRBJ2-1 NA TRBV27 TGTGCCAGCATTAGTGGCAGCGGGTTCTCCTACAATAAGCAGTTCTTC CASISGSGFSYNKQFF
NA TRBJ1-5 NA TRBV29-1 TGCAGCGTTGGGGAAAGGTATCAGCCCCAGCATTTT CSVGERYQPQHF
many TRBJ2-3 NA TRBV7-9 TGTGCCAGCAGCTCCATGGGGAGCACAGATACGCAGTATTTT CASSSMGSTDTQYF
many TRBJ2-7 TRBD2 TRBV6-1 TGTGCCAGCACCTTAGCGGGAGGAACTTCCTACGAGCAGTACTTC CASTLAGGTSYEQYF
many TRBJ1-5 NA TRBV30 TGTGCCTGGAGTCCGACCGATAATCAGCCCCAGCATTTT CAWSPTDNQPQHF
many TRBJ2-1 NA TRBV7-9 TGTGCCAGCAGCTCTAGTGGTACCGGCAATGAGCAGTTCTTC CASSSSGTGNEQFF
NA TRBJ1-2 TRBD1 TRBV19 TGTGCCAGTAGTATGGGGACAGCGCCTAACTATGGCTACACCTTC CASSMGTAPNYGYTF
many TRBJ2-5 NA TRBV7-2 TGTGCCAGCAGCTTAGTCGTCCGGGCTGGAGAGACCCAGTACTTC CASSLVVRAGETQYF
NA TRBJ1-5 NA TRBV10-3 TGTGCCACAAAAAACAGCTCTAGCAATCAGCCCCAGCATTTT CATKNSSSNQPQHF
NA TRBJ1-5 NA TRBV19 TGTGCCAGTAGCTACTTATCGGTCGGCAATCAGCCCCAGCATTTT CASSYLSVGNQPQHF
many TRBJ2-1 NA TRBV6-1 TGTGCCAGCAGTCGGGGGCTAGCGGAACCCAATGAGCAGTTCTTC CASSRGLAEPNEQFF
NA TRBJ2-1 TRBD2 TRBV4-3 TGCGCCAGCAGCCTAGAGCGGGAGCCCTACAATGAGCAGTTCTTC CASSLEREPYNEQFF
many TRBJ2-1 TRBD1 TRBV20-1 TGCAGTGCAGACAGGGGGTTGAGCTCCTACAATGAGCAGTTCTTC CSADRGLSSYNEQFF
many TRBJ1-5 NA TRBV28 TGTGCCAGCAGTCCCCCCGCAGGAAGAAAGTTGGATCAGCCCCAGCATTTT CASSPPAGRKLDQPQHF
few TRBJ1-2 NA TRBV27 TGTGCCAGCAGTTCCAGTCCCGGGACAAGGAACTATGGCTACACCTTC CASSSSPGTRNYGYTF
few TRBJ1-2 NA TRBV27 TGTGCCAGCAGTTTACAGGGGATTGGCTACACCTTC CASSLQGIGYTF
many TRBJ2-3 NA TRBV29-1 TGCAGCGTTGAACCTCCCCGGATGGGGGTTGCAGATACGCAGTATTTT CSVEPPRMGVADTQYF
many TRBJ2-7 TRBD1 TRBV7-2 TGTGCCAGCACCCGGACAGGGGGCGGGTACGAGCAGTACTTC CASTRTGGGYEQYF
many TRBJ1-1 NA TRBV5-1 TGCGCCAGCCGACTGACCCCAGCGAACACTGAAGCTTTCTTT CASRLTPANTEAFF
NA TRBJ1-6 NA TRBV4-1 TGCGCCAGCAGCCAAGTCATTTCACCCCTCCACTTT CASSQVISPLHF
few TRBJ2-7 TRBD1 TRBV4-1 TGCGCCAGCAGCCAAGTGTCCGGGACAGGGTTCTACGAGCAGTACTTC CASSQVSGTGFYEQYF
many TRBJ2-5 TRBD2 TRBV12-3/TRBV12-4 TGTGCCAGCAGTTTAGACCCGCTAGCGGGAGGGCCCGGAGAGACCCAGTACTTC CASSLDPLAGGPGETQYF
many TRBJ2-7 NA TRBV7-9 TGTGCCAGCAGCTTATTTAGGCAGTCCCACTCCGTCGACGAGCAGTACTTC CASSLFRQSHSVDEQYF
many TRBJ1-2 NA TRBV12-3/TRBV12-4 TGTGCCAGCCGCCCCGGGGGCTCAGTATTATATGGCTACACCTTC CASRPGGSVLYGYTF
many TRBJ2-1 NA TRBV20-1 TGCAGTGCACCGTCTGCTAGCGACAATGAGCAGTTCTTC CSAPSASDNEQFF